The rows below give T cell receptor beta chains drawn from one sample of a study of T cell changes during pregnancy in multiple sclerosis. TCRdb keeps only in-frame clones here, not all; method: immunoSEQ multiplex PCR. The table lists 55,000 to 65,000 clones, about 92% of them singletons. Sequencing used peripheral blood, obtained in the first trimester of pregnancy. Receptors were obtained from a female donor in good health, enrolled as a control in a pregnancy study. Both conserved end residues are part of each CDR3. Each record gives: V gene, clone size, D gene, J gene, CDR3 DNA, CDR3 protein. D genes are given only for firm matches. Clone size is stated in some rows and not others, as once, few, many or a class when expanded.

v_call: TRBV28; clone_size: NA; d_call: TRBD1; j_call: TRBJ2-4; cdr3_nt: TGTGCCAGCAGTTCCCCGGGACAGGGGAGTCCCAAAAACATTCAGTACTTC; cdr3_aa: CASSSPGQGSPKNIQYF
v_call: TRBV28; clone_size: NA; d_call: TRBD1; j_call: TRBJ1-1; cdr3_nt: TGTGCCAGCAGTTACACGGACAGGGGCCTTTCTGAAGCTTTCTTT; cdr3_aa: CASSYTDRGLSEAFF
v_call: TRBV19; clone_size: NA; d_call: TRBD1; j_call: TRBJ1-1; cdr3_nt: TGTGCCAGTAAGGGACAGGGGGGAAACACTGAAGCTTTCTTT; cdr3_aa: CASKGQGGNTEAFF
v_call: TRBV28; clone_size: NA; d_call: NA; j_call: TRBJ2-5; cdr3_nt: TGTGCCAGCAGTCCGGGAGTTAGGCGGGAGACCCAGTACTTC; cdr3_aa: CASSPGVRRETQYF
v_call: TRBV11-3; clone_size: once; d_call: NA; j_call: TRBJ2-1; cdr3_nt: TGTGCCAGCAGCTTAGACCTAGACCCGCAGTTCTTC; cdr3_aa: CASSLDLDPQFF
v_call: TRBV7-2; clone_size: NA; d_call: NA; j_call: TRBJ2-3; cdr3_nt: TGTGCCAGCAGCTTAGTTCTAGTGAGCACAGATACGCAGTATTTT; cdr3_aa: CASSLVLVSTDTQYF
v_call: TRBV6-4; clone_size: NA; d_call: NA; j_call: TRBJ2-1; cdr3_nt: TGTGCCAGCAGTGACTCAGCGGGCTCCTACAATGAGCAGTTCTTC; cdr3_aa: CASSDSAGSYNEQFF
v_call: TRBV7-6; clone_size: NA; d_call: NA; j_call: TRBJ2-7; cdr3_nt: TGTGCCAGCAGCCCCCCCATCCAGGGCGGCTACGAGCAGTACTTC; cdr3_aa: CASSPPIQGGYEQYF
v_call: TRBV5-1; clone_size: NA; d_call: TRBD1; j_call: TRBJ1-3; cdr3_nt: TGCGCCAGCAGTCCAACACAGGGGTCGGGAAACACCATATATTTT; cdr3_aa: CASSPTQGSGNTIYF
v_call: TRBV5-8; clone_size: NA; d_call: NA; j_call: TRBJ2-2; cdr3_nt: TGTGCCAGCAGCTTGGTGAGGACCGGGGAGCTGTTTTTT; cdr3_aa: CASSLVRTGELFF
v_call: TRBV5-8; clone_size: NA; d_call: NA; j_call: TRBJ2-3; cdr3_nt: TGTGCCAGCAGCTTGCTTAATACGCAGTATTTT; cdr3_aa: CASSLLNTQYF
v_call: TRBV7-3; clone_size: NA; d_call: NA; j_call: TRBJ2-2; cdr3_nt: TGTGCCAGCAGCCGGGATCAGGCGAGGAGGGGGGAGCTGTTTTTT; cdr3_aa: CASSRDQARRGELFF
v_call: TRBV28; clone_size: NA; d_call: NA; j_call: TRBJ2-7; cdr3_nt: TGTGCCAGCAGTTTACTCCCAGGGGCCTACGAGCAGTACTTC; cdr3_aa: CASSLLPGAYEQYF
v_call: TRBV13; clone_size: NA; d_call: TRBD1; j_call: TRBJ1-6; cdr3_nt: TGTGCCAGCACCATGCGACAGGGGTTGACGGATTCACCCCTCCACTTT; cdr3_aa: CASTMRQGLTDSPLHF
v_call: TRBV7-3; clone_size: NA; d_call: TRBD2; j_call: TRBJ2-3; cdr3_nt: TGTGCCAGCAGCGGGGAAGCGGGAGAGGATACGCAGTATTTT; cdr3_aa: CASSGEAGEDTQYF
v_call: TRBV4-3; clone_size: NA; d_call: TRBD2; j_call: TRBJ2-3; cdr3_nt: TGCGCCAGCAGCCTAGCGGGAGCCCCCCCAGATACGCAGTATTTT; cdr3_aa: CASSLAGAPPDTQYF
v_call: TRBV2; clone_size: NA; d_call: TRBD1; j_call: TRBJ2-3; cdr3_nt: TGTGCCAGCGGGGGAAGGGGGCCCAGGGATACGCAGTATTTT; cdr3_aa: CASGGRGPRDTQYF